Listed below are T cell receptor beta chains from one sample, sequenced in a study of T cells in lung cancer brain metastases. Sequencing used immunoSEQ multiplex PCR; TCRdb keeps in-frame clones, though not all of them. The sample lists more than 4,000 clones, approximately 83% occurring once. The sequenced sample was tumor tissue from the primary lung tumor. All receptors come from a man aged 45-60 years with non-small cell lung cancer. Each CDR3 is given with its conserved first and last residue.

cdr3_length,j_call,v_call,cdr3_aa
11,TRBJ2-3,TRBV11-2,CASSSGHTQYF
14,TRBJ2-1,TRBV2,CASLTSGRDNEQFF
13,TRBJ1-2,TRBV11-2,CASSLGGQGSYIF
15,TRBJ1-1,TRBV6-5,CASRRSWTANTEAFF
10,TRBJ1-1,TRBV29-1,CSVRDTEAFF
14,TRBJ2-7,TRBV2,CASRPGQAPYEQYF
14,TRBJ1-4,TRBV2,CASSPTGGFVKLFF
13,TRBJ2-5,TRBV14,CASGQTGRETQYF
14,TRBJ1-5,TRBV5-6,CASSLGAGGQPQHF
14,TRBJ2-1,TRBV29-1,CSAFNPRGRNEQFF
15,TRBJ1-5,TRBV2,CASSAGPQGNQPQHF
14,TRBJ1-4,TRBV2,CASSSRGESEKLFF
16,TRBJ2-1,TRBV28,CASSPTYGGRGNEQFF
19,TRBJ1-2,TRBV5-1,CASSLDLPGQAQTGHGYTF
15,TRBJ1-6,TRBV5-1,CASSLTGGQRSPLHF
14,TRBJ2-7,TRBV19,CTSSIVQGASTQYF
17,TRBJ2-1,TRBV5-1,CASSLDGSTGAMGGQFF
16,TRBJ2-3,TRBV5-4,CASSTGTSGATDTQYF
16,TRBJ2-1,TRBV2,CASSPYSGSSYNEQFF
12,TRBJ1-4,TRBV14,CASSHPQGKLFF
15,TRBJ1-6,TRBV9,CASSSPPGCNSPLHF
15,TRBJ1-5,TRBV7-9,CASSLTGGPNQPQHF
17,TRBJ2-1,TRBV27,CASSLSGGGSLYNEQFF
13,TRBJ1-2,TRBV2,CASKPDGTYGYTF
13,TRBJ1-2,TRBV5-1,CASSLGANYGYTF
11,TRBJ1-1,TRBV2,CASRETVAAFF